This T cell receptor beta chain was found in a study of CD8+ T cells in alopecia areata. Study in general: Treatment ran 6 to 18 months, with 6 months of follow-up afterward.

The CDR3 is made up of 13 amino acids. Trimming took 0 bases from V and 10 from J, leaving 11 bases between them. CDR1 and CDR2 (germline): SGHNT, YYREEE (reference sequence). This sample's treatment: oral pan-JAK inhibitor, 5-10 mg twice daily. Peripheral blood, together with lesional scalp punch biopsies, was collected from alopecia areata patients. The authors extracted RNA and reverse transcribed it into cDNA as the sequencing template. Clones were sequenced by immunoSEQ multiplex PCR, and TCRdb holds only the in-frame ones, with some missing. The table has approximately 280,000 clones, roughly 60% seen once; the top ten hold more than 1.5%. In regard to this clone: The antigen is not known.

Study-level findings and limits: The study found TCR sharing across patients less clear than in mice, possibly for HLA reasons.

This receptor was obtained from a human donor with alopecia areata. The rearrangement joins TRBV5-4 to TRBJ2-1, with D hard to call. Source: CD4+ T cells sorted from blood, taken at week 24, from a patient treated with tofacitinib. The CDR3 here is CASSLDFVDEQFF. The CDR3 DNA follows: TGTGCCAGCAGCTTGGACTTCGTGGACGAGCAGTTCTTC. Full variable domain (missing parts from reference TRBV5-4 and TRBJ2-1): ETGVTQSPTHLIKTRGQQVTLRCSSQSGHNTVSWYQQALGQGPQFIFQYYREEENGRGNFPPRFSGLQFPNYSSELNVNALELDDSALYLCASSLDFVDEQFFGPGTRLTVL.